This TCR beta chain appears in the sequencing data of a study of OX40 agonist ivuxolimab in advanced cancers. Whole-study context: In this trial design, patients received ivuxolimab intravenously at 0.01 to 10 mg/kg every 2 weeks. Partial responses, seen in three patients, involved one hepatocellular carcinoma and two cutaneous melanomas.

Points from the study as a whole: Part of the nonresponder group also had normalized T-cell clonal expansion that was low. CD8+ T cells (on average) carried more expanded clones than CD4+ T cells.

The germline CDR1 and CDR2 sequences are SGHDT and YYEEEE. Trimming took off 4 bases at V and 4 bases at J, with 8 bases between the two ends. The CDR3 runs 12 residues. About this clone itself: The antigen is undetermined.

Only in-frame clones appear in the TCRdb table, and some are missing; sequencing was by immunoSEQ multiplex PCR. This sample yields some 50,000 clones, of which more than 80% are seen a single time; 5% to 5.5% belongs to the top ten. This clonotype was obtained from an adult with an advanced solid tumor such as melanoma, head and neck, liver or kidney cancer. Material: CD4+ or CD8+ T cells sorted from blood, obtained in a trial of the OX40 agonist ivuxolimab. V gene TRBV5-6 combines with J gene TRBJ1-2; D gene ambiguous. The DNA for the CDR3 is TGTGCCAGCAGCCTTGGCGGCTATGGCTACACCTTC. Encoded protein: CASSLGGYGYTF.